These T cell receptor beta chains were read from a single sample in a study of blood T cells in healthy people across ages. TCRdb reprocessed the 5' RACE reads via MiXCR and lists one record per CDR3 protein. Seen here are some 890,000 distinct CDR3 sequences, approximately 32% observed once, and the top ten hold about 10%. The sample was also reused in another study, on T cells of mothers and their children.

The sequenced sample consisted of blood. The receptors come from a woman aged 40 to 55 in good health. The CDR3 runs from the conserved cysteine through the conserved F or W. The order of the fields is J gene, V gene, clone size, D gene, CDR3 DNA, CDR3 protein. A D gene is named only where the DNA matches it firmly. The size of a clone is reported for some rows only, either as once, few or many, or as a class for expanded clones.

J gene: TRBJ1-1; V gene: TRBV6-5; clone size: -; D gene: -; CDR3 DNA: TGTGCCAGCAGTTCGGGGGCAGCTGAAGCTTTCTTT; CDR3 protein: CASSSGAAEAFF
J gene: TRBJ2-7; V gene: TRBV28; clone size: -; D gene: TRBD1; CDR3 DNA: TGTGCCAGCAGCCAAGGGACAGGGGGTAGCTCCTACGAGCAGTACTTC; CDR3 protein: CASSQGTGGSSYEQYF
J gene: TRBJ1-1; V gene: TRBV20-1; clone size: few; D gene: -; CDR3 DNA: TGCAGTGCTAGAGAAGAAGGGAGGACTGAAGCTTTCTTT; CDR3 protein: CSAREEGRTEAFF
J gene: TRBJ1-2; V gene: TRBV7-9; clone size: -; D gene: -; CDR3 DNA: TGTGCCAGCAGCTTCCTGACAGAAAACTATGGCTACACCTTC; CDR3 protein: CASSFLTENYGYTF
J gene: TRBJ1-1; V gene: TRBV5-1; clone size: -; D gene: -; CDR3 DNA: TGCGCCAGCAGCCGCAGGGCGGATCGCACTGAAGCTTTCTTT; CDR3 protein: CASSRRADRTEAFF
J gene: TRBJ2-7; V gene: TRBV5-1; clone size: few; D gene: TRBD1; CDR3 DNA: TGCGCCAGCAGCCTCGGACAGGGGACAGAAGAGCAGTACTTC; CDR3 protein: CASSLGQGTEEQYF
J gene: TRBJ1-5; V gene: TRBV4-2; clone size: few; D gene: -; CDR3 DNA: TGTGCCAGCAGCCAAGAAGGAGGGAGGCCCCAGCATTTT; CDR3 protein: CASSQEGGRPQHF
J gene: TRBJ1-1; V gene: TRBV7-2; clone size: -; D gene: -; CDR3 DNA: TGTGTCGGCAGCCCGCGGGGGCCCGGGGCCATGAACACTGAAGCTTTCTTT; CDR3 protein: CVGSPRGPGAMNTEAFF
J gene: TRBJ2-3; V gene: TRBV21-1; clone size: -; D gene: -; CDR3 DNA: TGTGCCAGCAGCAAGGAAGGGAGGGTTGGCACAGATACGCAGTATTTT; CDR3 protein: CASSKEGRVGTDTQYF
J gene: TRBJ2-5; V gene: TRBV29-1; clone size: many; D gene: TRBD1; CDR3 DNA: TGCAGCGTTGGGACAGGGGGGGAGACCCAGTACTTC; CDR3 protein: CSVGTGGETQYF
J gene: TRBJ1-1; V gene: TRBV4-2; clone size: -; D gene: -; CDR3 DNA: TGTGTCAGCAGCCAGGACCGGGACACTGAAGCTTTCTTT; CDR3 protein: CVSSQDRDTEAFF
J gene: TRBJ2-2; V gene: TRBV29-1; clone size: -; D gene: -; CDR3 DNA: TGCAGCGTTGAAGATCAACAGTCACGCGGGGAGCTGTTTTTT; CDR3 protein: CSVEDQQSRGELFF
J gene: TRBJ1-2; V gene: TRBV20-1; clone size: -; D gene: -; CDR3 DNA: TGCAGTGCTCCCGTAGGGGGCTATGGCTACACCTTC; CDR3 protein: CSAPVGGYGYTF
J gene: TRBJ2-7; V gene: TRBV7-6; clone size: many; D gene: TRBD1; CDR3 DNA: TGTGCCAGCAGCCTGTATCAGGGGGACTACGAGCAGTACTTC; CDR3 protein: CASSLYQGDYEQYF
J gene: TRBJ2-7; V gene: TRBV12-3/TRBV12-4; clone size: few; D gene: -; CDR3 DNA: TGTGCCAGCAGTTTTCCCCAGCCACGGTCTGAGCAGTACTTC; CDR3 protein: CASSFPQPRSEQYF
J gene: TRBJ1-1; V gene: TRBV4-2; clone size: -; D gene: -; CDR3 DNA: TGTGCCAGCAGCCAAGTCAGGGGCAGCGAATTGAACACTGAAGCTTTCTTT; CDR3 protein: CASSQVRGSELNTEAFF
J gene: TRBJ1-2; V gene: TRBV7-9; clone size: many; D gene: TRBD1; CDR3 DNA: TGTGCCAGCAGCTTAGGACAGGGGGAAGGCTATGGCTACACCTTC; CDR3 protein: CASSLGQGEGYGYTF
J gene: TRBJ2-3; V gene: TRBV7-9; clone size: few; D gene: TRBD1; CDR3 DNA: TGTGCCAGCAGCCCCGTGCGCAAGTGGACAGGGGAGGCAGATACGCAGTATTTT; CDR3 protein: CASSPVRKWTGEADTQYF
J gene: TRBJ2-5; V gene: TRBV20-1; clone size: many; D gene: TRBD2; CDR3 DNA: TGCAGTGCTAGAGATTTACGGGGGGGCCAGGAGACCCAGTACTTC; CDR3 protein: CSARDLRGGQETQYF
J gene: TRBJ2-7; V gene: TRBV12-3/TRBV12-4; clone size: -; D gene: -; CDR3 DNA: TGTGCCAGCGGGCAATCTGGGGGTTCCTACGAGCAGTACTTC; CDR3 protein: CASGQSGGSYEQYF
J gene: TRBJ1-2; V gene: TRBV2; clone size: few; D gene: -; CDR3 DNA: TGTGCCAGCAGTAAGGGGTTCGGTGGCTACACCTTC; CDR3 protein: CASSKGFGGYTF
J gene: TRBJ2-1; V gene: TRBV5-1; clone size: few; D gene: TRBD1; CDR3 DNA: TGCGCCAGCAGCTTGGTGGGACAGGGATGGAATGAGCAGTTCTTC; CDR3 protein: CASSLVGQGWNEQFF
J gene: TRBJ1-5; V gene: TRBV4-1; clone size: many; D gene: -; CDR3 DNA: TGCGCCAGCAGCCAAGATCCCTGGGACCCCTATCAGCCCCAGCATTTT; CDR3 protein: CASSQDPWDPYQPQHF
J gene: TRBJ2-4; V gene: TRBV11-2; clone size: many; D gene: -; CDR3 DNA: TGTGCCAGCAGCCCATATGGGACCCAGGGCTCCAAAAACATTCAGTACTTC; CDR3 protein: CASSPYGTQGSKNIQYF
J gene: TRBJ1-1; V gene: TRBV19; clone size: few; D gene: -; CDR3 DNA: TGTGCCAGTAGGCCCCCCGGGGGGACGAACACTGAAGCTTTCTTT; CDR3 protein: CASRPPGGTNTEAFF
J gene: TRBJ2-7; V gene: TRBV5-5; clone size: -; D gene: -; CDR3 DNA: TGTGTCAGCAGCTTGGTTCAGGCATACTACGAGCAGTACTTC; CDR3 protein: CVSSLVQAYYEQYF
J gene: TRBJ2-3; V gene: TRBV20-1; clone size: few; D gene: -; CDR3 DNA: TGCAGTGCTCCCACCTCGACGAACACAGATACGCAGTATTTT; CDR3 protein: CSAPTSTNTDTQYF
J gene: TRBJ2-5; V gene: TRBV5-1; clone size: few; D gene: -; CDR3 DNA: TGCGCCAGCAGCTTGGGGTCGGGGGCCGCTACGACGTACCAAGAGACCCAGTACTTC; CDR3 protein: CASSLGSGAATTYQETQYF
J gene: TRBJ1-2; V gene: TRBV5-1; clone size: many; D gene: -; CDR3 DNA: TGCGCCAGCAGCTTGGAGGCGGCAGCGCTCTATGGCTACACCTTC; CDR3 protein: CASSLEAAALYGYTF
J gene: TRBJ2-1; V gene: TRBV12-3/TRBV12-4; clone size: once; D gene: TRBD2; CDR3 DNA: TGTGCCAGCAGCCCCGCTAGCGGGAGCGACCACTACAATGAGCAGTTCTTC; CDR3 protein: CASSPASGSDHYNEQFF
J gene: TRBJ2-1; V gene: TRBV20-1; clone size: -; D gene: -; CDR3 DNA: TGCAGTGCCCCAGGCATCTCCTACAATGAGCAGTTCTTC; CDR3 protein: CSAPGISYNEQFF
J gene: TRBJ2-3; V gene: TRBV24-1; clone size: -; D gene: TRBD1; CDR3 DNA: TGTGTCACCAGTGAGTCCGGGACAGGGGGAGTAGATGCGCAGTATTTT; CDR3 protein: CVTSESGTGGVDAQYF
J gene: TRBJ2-7; V gene: TRBV7-2; clone size: -; D gene: TRBD2; CDR3 DNA: TGTGCCAGCAGCCCGTCGTGGGGGGGGGGCTACGAGCAGTACTTC; CDR3 protein: CASSPSWGGGYEQYF
J gene: TRBJ2-5; V gene: TRBV5-1; clone size: many; D gene: -; CDR3 DNA: TGCGCCAGCAGCTTGACCGGACATCAACAAGAGACCCAGTACTTC; CDR3 protein: CASSLTGHQQETQYF
J gene: TRBJ1-4; V gene: TRBV20-1; clone size: few; D gene: -; CDR3 DNA: TGCAGTGCCCCTCGACGGGATAATGAAAAACTGTTTTTT; CDR3 protein: CSAPRRDNEKLFF
J gene: TRBJ2-2; V gene: TRBV7-6; clone size: many; D gene: -; CDR3 DNA: TGTGCCAGCAGCTTATCTACAGGGGGGGATACCGGGGAGCTGTTTTTT; CDR3 protein: CASSLSTGGDTGELFF
J gene: TRBJ1-1; V gene: TRBV20-1; clone size: -; D gene: -; CDR3 DNA: TGCAGTGCTACAGACAGGCGGACTGGGGACACTGAAGCTTTCTTT; CDR3 protein: CSATDRRTGDTEAFF
J gene: TRBJ1-1; V gene: TRBV4-3; clone size: few; D gene: TRBD1; CDR3 DNA: TGCGCCAGCAGCCAAGATCCACGACAGGGGGCAGAAGCTTTCTTT; CDR3 protein: CASSQDPRQGAEAFF
J gene: TRBJ2-3; V gene: TRBV29-1; clone size: many; D gene: TRBD1; CDR3 DNA: TGCAGCGTGGAGCAGGGGGCAGGGGATACGCAGTATTTT; CDR3 protein: CSVEQGAGDTQYF
J gene: TRBJ2-2; V gene: TRBV7-2; clone size: -; D gene: TRBD2; CDR3 DNA: TGTGCCAGCAGCTTCCAGGGAGGGGCTAACACCGGGGAGCTGTTTTTT; CDR3 protein: CASSFQGGANTGELFF
J gene: TRBJ2-7; V gene: TRBV7-2; clone size: few; D gene: -; CDR3 DNA: TGTGCCAGCAGCTTAGACCCTCCACGAGGCGAACCCTCCTACGAGCAGTACTTC; CDR3 protein: CASSLDPPRGEPSYEQYF
J gene: TRBJ2-2; V gene: TRBV5-1; clone size: -; D gene: -; CDR3 DNA: TGCGCCAGCAAACAGGGACTACTTACCGGGGAGCTGTTTTTT; CDR3 protein: CASKQGLLTGELFF
J gene: TRBJ2-5; V gene: TRBV7-9; clone size: many; D gene: -; CDR3 DNA: TGTGCCAGCAAAACTAGCTTCGAGGAGACCCAGTACTTC; CDR3 protein: CASKTSFEETQYF
J gene: TRBJ2-7; V gene: TRBV6-5; clone size: -; D gene: -; CDR3 DNA: TGTGCCAGCAGTTACTCGACGCCTTATGACGGGCAGTACTTC; CDR3 protein: CASSYSTPYDGQYF
J gene: TRBJ2-6; V gene: TRBV18; clone size: -; D gene: -; CDR3 DNA: TGTGCCAGCTCATTCGACAGGCGCTCTGGGGCCAGCGTCCTGACTTTC; CDR3 protein: CASSFDRRSGASVLTF
J gene: TRBJ2-7; V gene: TRBV6-6; clone size: many; D gene: TRBD1; CDR3 DNA: TGTGCCAGCAGTGGCCGGGACAGGATATACGAGCAGTACTTC; CDR3 protein: CASSGRDRIYEQYF
J gene: TRBJ2-5; V gene: TRBV7-9; clone size: -; D gene: -; CDR3 DNA: TGTGCCAGCAGCTTAGACCGGGGGCCCCAAGAGACCCAGTACTTC; CDR3 protein: CASSLDRGPQETQYF
J gene: TRBJ2-2; V gene: TRBV5-1; clone size: few; D gene: TRBD2; CDR3 DNA: TGCGCCAGCAGCTTGGTGCAGAGGAGGTTCGGCACTAGCGGGGTAAACACCGGGGAGCTGTTTTTT; CDR3 protein: CASSLVQRRFGTSGVNTGELFF
J gene: TRBJ2-3; V gene: TRBV6-5; clone size: -; D gene: -; CDR3 DNA: TGTGCCAGCAGTAACAGAGGGGGTACGCAGTATTTT; CDR3 protein: CASSNRGGTQYF
J gene: TRBJ2-7; V gene: TRBV4-3; clone size: many; D gene: -; CDR3 DNA: TGCGCCAGCAGCCAAGATCATAGAACAGGGGAGGAGTGGGGTACCTACGAGCAGTACTTC; CDR3 protein: CASSQDHRTGEEWGTYEQYF